This T cell receptor (beta chain) was identified in a study of identical twins. General study findings and limits: The study reached conclusions through statistical analysis that was cross-sectional, not following the same donors.

Comment on this clonotype: Its matching antigen is unknown.

Each CDR3 protein is one row after TCRdb ran MiXCR on the 5' RACE reads. The sample has 700,000 or so distinct CDR3 sequences; 21% are singletons. These data are also associated with another study on T cells expressing NK-cell markers. This second study notes: Seven of the eight sequenced donors were classified as HCMV-seropositive, and one was classified as seronegative.

This TCR was recovered from a woman between 18 and 29 years old in good health. The specimen was PBMCs.

CDR3 DNA sequence: TGTGCCAGCAGGAATGGGGGGAGTAGGTTCAGGACAGATACGCAGTATTTT. This translates into CASRNGGSRFRTDTQYF. The rearrangement links TRBV6-1 to TRBJ2-3, with a tentative D call TRBD2 (6 bases). Germline V gene data show CDR1 as MNHNS and CDR2 as SASEGT. The length of the CDR3 is 17 residues. V dropped 6 bases and J dropped 3 bases, with 22 bases sitting between them.